This T cell receptor beta chain comes out of a study of blood T cell repertoires in COVID-19. Study summary: The analysed material was cDNA or gDNA that came from T cells, B-cell-depleted T cells, or PBMCs.

TCRdb keeps only in-frame clones here, not all; method: immunoSEQ multiplex PCR. The sample lists 400,000 to 450,000 clones, approximately 89% occurring once. The CDR3 is 13 residues long. V trimming: 3 bases; J trimming: 5 bases; junction bases outside the gene matches: 7. Germline CDR1 GTSNPN, CDR2 SVGIG (reference sequence). The chain uses TRBV30 and TRBJ2-7; TRBD2 agrees at 7 bases. This receptor was taken from a woman between 45 and 65 years old with COVID-19, enrolled during active disease. The sequencing sample was made of peripheral blood. CDR3 in amino acids: CAWSLTSSDEQYF. DNA of the CDR3: TGTGCCTGGAGCTTGACTAGCTCGGACGAGCAGTACTTC.